Listed below are T cell receptor beta chains from one sample, sequenced in a study of blood T cell repertoires in COVID-19. Using immunoSEQ multiplex PCR, the repertoire was profiled, and TCRdb retains in-frame clones only, with some absent. The repertoire holds 250,000 to 350,000 clones, just under 90% seen once, with over 5% in the top ten. Sequenced sample: peripheral blood. These receptors originate from a woman aged 45-65 years with COVID-19, enrolled during active disease. Both conserved end residues are trimmed from each CDR3.

v_call	j_call	cdr3_aa
TRBV11-1	TRBJ2-7	ASSRTGGFYEQY
TRBV29-1	TRBJ1-2	SVEVGPGQGNGYT
TRBV6-4	TRBJ2-7	ASSDSAGTSREQY
TRBV29-1	TRBJ1-1	SVVVVLRTEAF
TRBV5-4	TRBJ2-5	ASSLVRLADQETQY
TRBV6-6	TRBJ2-1	ASTPRGGGSEQF
TRBV7-2	TRBJ2-7	ASSLRLYEQY
TRBV19	TRBJ2-7	ASSIRRAGQGADEQY
TRBV3-1/TRBV3-2	TRBJ2-1	ASSQDPGTSGRGNEQF
TRBV5-6	TRBJ2-2	ASSLITGNTGELF
TRBV6-2/TRBV6-3	TRBJ2-7	ASSYSRAPYEQY
TRBV10-2	TRBJ1-4	ASSEGTVVAKKLF
TRBV6-5	TRBJ2-1	ASSRGDRGVNEQF
TRBV4-2	TRBJ2-3	ASSQAAGGTDTQY
TRBV7-9	TRBJ1-4	ASSRDRGDEKLF
TRBV15	TRBJ2-7	ATKQGTSYEQY
TRBV7-6	TRBJ1-1	ASSRRTGVNTEAF
TRBV5-1	TRBJ2-1	ASSSRPQGLAGNEQF
TRBV5-1	TRBJ2-7	ASSRKGLDGNEQY
TRBV24-1	TRBJ2-5	ATSDPGTGTQTQY
TRBV3-1/TRBV3-2	TRBJ2-2	ASSQVEGVGRELF
TRBV27	TRBJ2-7	ASSSWDRVYEQY
TRBV11-2	TRBJ1-4	ASSSLGGSNEKLF
TRBV6-5	TRBJ2-7	ASSYERAQWGYEQY
TRBV7-9	TRBJ2-3	ASSLWSSGATDTQY
TRBV5-5	TRBJ2-2	ASLDRAAGTGELF
TRBV2	TRBJ2-1	ASGRDEQF
TRBV3-1/TRBV3-2	TRBJ2-1	ASSRNGVGEQF
TRBV2	TRBJ1-5	ASSPGGGGQPQH
TRBV7-6	TRBJ2-7	ASSLASDRNYEQY
TRBV5-1	TRBJ1-1	ASSLGQPNTEAF
TRBV25-1	TRBJ2-7	ASGRDRGDFEQY
TRBV7-9	TRBJ2-5	ASSLASSETQY
TRBV10-3	TRBJ2-5	AISTSGRAEETQY
TRBV19	TRBJ2-7	ASSPGGFGGEQY
TRBV7-9	TRBJ1-1	ASSFYQGAAPFKAF
TRBV28	TRBJ1-2	ASSPGGTLYYGYT
TRBV27	TRBJ2-7	ASSLQTSFPYEQY
TRBV7-2	TRBJ2-5	ASSSGQGKGETQY
TRBV5-4	TRBJ2-7	ASSLGFAGVLEQY
TRBV5-5	TRBJ2-5	ASSLRGRGMEETQY
TRBV7-9	TRBJ1-2	ASSLTTGEKSYGYT
TRBV5-1	TRBJ2-3	ASSGTGGTDTQY
TRBV24-1	TRBJ1-4	ATSERRGKLF
TRBV27	TRBJ2-3	ASKPSGSTDTQY
TRBV7-2	TRBJ1-3	ASSLADSYSGNTIY
TRBV19	TRBJ1-1	ASSILQSAGKNTEAF
TRBV3-1/TRBV3-2	TRBJ2-2	ASSHPQIRQRIVSPTNTGELF
TRBV5-1	TRBJ1-6	ASSFRDSYNSPLH
TRBV3-1/TRBV3-2	TRBJ1-1	ASSQRHLNTEAF
TRBV7-9	TRBJ2-5	ASSQNRGRERRQETQY
TRBV12-3/TRBV12-4	TRBJ2-7	ASSEIIYEQY
TRBV30	TRBJ2-4	AWSVARELAKNIQY
TRBV27	TRBJ2-6	ASSWGQGSGANVLT
TRBV10-1	TRBJ2-3	ASSDSPFHSGNTDTQY
TRBV6-2/TRBV6-3	TRBJ2-1	ASSYSTSGLVRSSYNEQF